These 28 T cell receptor beta chains originate from one sample sequenced in a study of spatial heterogeneity in lung cancer. TCRdb re-called the 5' RACE reads with MiXCR, one entry per CDR3 protein. The table has fewer than 18,000 distinct CDR3 sequences, about 3.6% seen once. As to time point: sample taken at primary tumor resection. The sequenced sample was normal lung tissue next to the tumor, obtained at surgery. Receptors were obtained from a male donor with early-stage non-small cell lung cancer.

The sample holds many counts of this clonotype. Since it is a stray read in a library aimed at alpha chains, this beta chain has a size that is not meaningful. The chain carries TRBV10-3 and TRBJ2-1, with 7 bases aligning to TRBD2. The J segment lost 5 bases and the V segment lost 5 bases, leaving 12 bases of the junction unmatched. Germline values: CDR1 ENHRY, CDR2 SYGVKD. The CDR3 length is 16 residues. The chain's CDR3 is CAISPREGRADNEQFF. The CDR3 DNA is TGTGCCATCAGTCCCCGAGAGGGGAGGGCTGACAATGAGCAGTTCTTC.

This clonotype was counted at least ten times. This beta chain turned up in a library designed for alpha chains; as an off-target read, its abundance says little. The chain joins TRBV5-5 to TRBJ2-5; no clear D gene. There are 12 residues in the CDR3. Trimming stripped 4 bases from V and 0 bases from J, with 4 bases between. The germline V gene encodes CDR1 SGHKS and CDR2 YYEKEE (reference sequence). The CDR3 DNA reads TGTGCCAGCAGCGCCCACCAAGAGACCCAGTACTTC. It encodes CASSAHQETQYF.

This clonotype occurred many times. Being off target in a library aimed at alpha chains, this beta chain has a size of little meaning. The chain couples TRBV3-1 to TRBJ2-3; no reliable D call. This CDR3 region has 13 residues. The V end lost 2 bases, the J end lost 0 bases, and 3 bases lay between the germline ends. CDR1 is LGHDT and CDR2 is YNNKEL in the germline V gene (reference sequence). The CDR3 region has the DNA TGTGCCAGCAGCCAACAAAGCACAGATACGCAGTATTTT. Amino acids: CASSQQSTDTQYF.

By share, this clonotype ranks as medium-sized (0.01 to 0.1%). A library made for alpha chains picked up this beta chain off target, so its size means little. This chain joins TRBV11-2 and TRBJ2-5; 7 bases line up with TRBD1. The V segment lost 7 bases and the J segment 5 bases; nucleotides outside the gene matches: 7. The CDR3 extends over 13 amino acids. Looked up from germline, CDR1 is SGHAT and CDR2 is FQNNGV. The CDR3 sequence: CASTFTGEETQYF. The CDR3 DNA is TGTGCCAGCACTTTTACAGGGGAGGAGACCCAGTACTTC.

This clonotype was counted many times. A library prepared for alpha chains yielded this beta chain as an off-target read; its size is of little meaning. V gene TRBV6-6 combines with J gene TRBJ1-5; D perhaps matches TRBD1 (6 bases). Trimming shortened V by 7 bases and J by 0 bases, and 16 bases separated the two germline ends. Per the germline V gene, CDR1 is MNHNY and CDR2 is SVGAGI (reference sequence). This CDR3 contains 16 residues. The CDR3 DNA is TGTGCCAGCAACCCAGGCAGGGGTTATAGCAATCAGCCCCAGCATTTT. Protein: CASNPGRGYSNQPQHF.

In this sample, this clonotype turned up many times. Found in a library prepared for alpha chains, this beta chain is an off-target read, and its abundance has little meaning. The rearrangement joins TRBV12-3 or TRBV12-4 to TRBJ2-1, with D maybe TRBD2 (6 bases). CDR3 size: 16 residues. V dropped 5 bases and J dropped 7 bases, with 21 bases sitting between them. Here the CDR3 DNA reads TGTGCCAGCAGTACCTTTCGGGCGGGACGGTCAAATGAGCAGTTCTTC. Translation: CASSTFRAGRSNEQFF.

This clonotype is labeled as medium-sized. As an off-target read in a library built for alpha chains, this beta chain has a frequency of little significance. The chain employs TRBV4-3 and TRBJ2-3; D is unclear. The CDR3 is 15 amino acids. The V and J ends lost 5 bases and 0 bases respectively, with 12 bases between them. Looked up from germline, CDR1 is LGHNA and CDR2 is YSLEER. This chain's CDR3 is CASSLMSTSTDTQYF. CDR3 bases: TGCGCCAGCAGCTTGATGAGTACTAGCACAGATACGCAGTATTTT.

There are many counts of this clonotype. In a library made to pick up alpha chains, this beta chain is a stray read with a size that means little. The chain joins TRBV6-6 to TRBJ1-1, with a possible D match to TRBD1 (6 bases). CDR1 and CDR2 (germline): MNHNY, SVGAGI (reference sequence). The CDR3 is 14 amino acids. Trimming shortened V by 6 bases and J by 5 bases, and 16 bases separated the two germline ends. The CDR3 sequence is CASREPGEGTEAFF. CDR3 DNA sequence: TGTGCCAGCAGGGAACCAGGGGAGGGTACTGAAGCTTTCTTT.

This clonotype was seen ten or more times. The size of this beta chain means little, since it is a stray read in a library made for alpha chains. The rearrangement links TRBV15 to TRBJ2-2; D is possibly TRBD2 (6 bases). Germline assignment: CDR1 LNHNV and CDR2 YYDKDF (reference sequence). The CDR3 loop spans 15 amino acids. The V and J ends lost 7 bases and 4 bases respectively, with 16 bases between them. CDR3 loop: CATNHPQGGTGELFF. The CDR3 nucleotides read TGTGCCACCAACCACCCCCAGGGAGGCACCGGGGAGCTGTTTTTT.

This clonotype was counted at least ten times. This beta chain represents an off-target read in a library built for alpha chains; its size is of limited meaning. The chain recombines TRBV10-3 with TRBJ1-5, with 8 bases fitting TRBD1. The V segment lost 3 bases and the J segment 6 bases; nucleotides outside the gene matches: 13. CDR3 length: 17 residues. Germline V CDR1 and CDR2: ENHRY, SYGVKD. The CDR3 nucleotides are TGTGCCATCAGTGATCCCACCAACCAGGGGGCAGGTCAGCCCCAGCATTTT. It yields the protein CAISDPTNQGAGQPQHF.

This clonotype was counted ten times or more. The library was built for alpha chains, so this beta chain is an off-target read and its size means little. The chain couples TRBV6-2 or TRBV6-3 to TRBJ2-7, with TRBD1 matching over 8 bases. The V gene end was trimmed by 1 base and the J gene end by 2 bases; junction bases not matched to a gene: 1. Germline V lookup: CDR1 MNHEY, CDR2 SVGEGT. There are 14 residues in the CDR3. CDR3 sequence reads: CASSYLTGAYEQYF. The CDR3 DNA follows: TGTGCCAGCAGTTACTTGACAGGGGCCTACGAGCAGTACTTC.

This clonotype was observed at least ten times. This beta chain is a stray sequence in a library constructed for alpha chains; its clone size is not meaningful. The chain joins TRBV29-1 to TRBJ2-2, with D tentatively TRBD1 (6 bases). The CDR3 is 15 residues long. The V gene lost 7 bases and the J gene lost 6 bases, with 21 bases spanning the gap. Per the germline V gene, CDR1 is SQVTM and CDR2 is ANQGSEA. CDR3 residues: CSAEGDIKLSGELFF. In nucleotides, the CDR3 is TGCAGCGCTGAGGGGGACATTAAGTTATCCGGGGAGCTGTTTTTT.

This clonotype has at least ten counts. This beta chain is a stray read from a library made for alpha chains; its abundance is not meaningful. The chain couples TRBV27 to TRBJ2-3; 7 positions match TRBD2. This CDR3 has 18 residues. CDR1 and CDR2 (germline): MNHEY, SMNVEV (reference sequence). The trim removed 4 bases at V and 4 bases at J, leaving 17 bases unmatched. Here the CDR3 DNA reads TGTGCCAGCAGTTCCTCGGGGGTCCAGCGGGGTGGGGCAGATACGCAGTATTTT. It yields the protein CASSSSGVQRGGADTQYF.

This clonotype was counted a single time. Since it is a stray read in a library aimed at alpha chains, this beta chain has a size that is not meaningful. V gene TRBV10-3 combines with J gene TRBJ2-5, with 9 bases matching TRBD1. With V trimmed by 6 bases and J by 4 bases, 9 bases remained unmatched. Per germline, CDR1 ENHRY and CDR2 SYGVKD. This CDR3 region has 15 residues. As DNA, the CDR3 is TGTGCCATCAGGCCGGGACAGGGAAGGGTAGAGACCCAGTACTTC. Translating it yields CAIRPGQGRVETQYF.

At least ten counts were recorded for this clonotype. This beta chain came through as a stray read in a library set up for alpha chains, and its size says little. V usage is TRBV6-1 and J usage is TRBJ2-3; 10 bases align to TRBD2. The CDR3 length is 16 residues. Germline assignment: CDR1 MNHNS and CDR2 SASEGT. Trimming took 2 bases from V and 7 from J; bases not matched to a gene: 9. CDR3 in amino acids: CASSEIGTSVKNTQYF. The CDR3 DNA reads as TGTGCCAGCAGTGAAATCGGGACTAGCGTAAAAAATACGCAGTATTTT.

This clonotype was counted ten times or more. This beta chain is an unintended read in a library built for alpha chains; its size means little. The J gene is TRBJ2-3, the V gene TRBV4-1; D is possibly TRBD2 (5 bases). Germline CDR1 reads MGHRA; CDR2 reads YSYEKL. The V end was cut by 0 bases, the J end by 2 bases, with 12 bases between. The length of the CDR3 is 16 residues. CDR3 residues: CASSQEEARPTDTQYF. The CDR3 coding sequence is TGCGCCAGCAGCCAAGAGGAGGCCCGGCCCACAGATACGCAGTATTTT.

This clonotype has ten or more counts. The library was designed around alpha chains, so this beta chain is a stray read whose abundance carries little weight. The chain has TRBV30 and TRBJ2-5; D call uncertain. The CDR3 covers 14 residues. V lost 1 base and J 7 bases, leaving 16 bases between the germline ends. Germline V gene sequence: CDR1 GTSNPN, CDR2 SVGIG (reference sequence). CDR3 nucleotides: TGTGCCTGGAGTGCCCTGGGGTTCATCGCGACCCAGTACTTC. Residues: CAWSALGFIATQYF.

This clonotype was detected ten times or more. This beta chain turned up in a library designed for alpha chains; as an off-target read, its abundance says little. The chain couples TRBV20-1 to TRBJ2-2; possible D gene TRBD1, 5 bases. The CDR3 runs to 15 residues. Trimming left V 0 bases short and J 3 bases short, with 11 bases between. In germline, CDR1 is DFQATT, CDR2 SNEGSKA (reference sequence). CDR3 residues: CSARDRSGYTGELFF. The CDR3 nucleotides are TGCAGTGCTAGAGATCGGTCAGGGTACACCGGGGAGCTGTTTTTT.

This clonotype was observed many times. Found in a library prepared for alpha chains, this beta chain is an off-target read, and its abundance has little meaning. The rearrangement links TRBV5-1 to TRBJ2-2, with 11 bases identical to TRBD1. The CDR3 sequence is 15 residues long. Germline assignment: CDR1 SGHRS and CDR2 YFSETQ. V shed 0 bases, J shed 6 bases, and the junction held 1 base outside the gene matches. CDR3 loop: CASSLGTGGSGELFF. DNA for the CDR3: TGCGCCAGCAGCTTGGGGACAGGGGGCTCCGGGGAGCTGTTTTTT.

The sample holds many counts of this clonotype. Since the library was made to target alpha chains, this beta chain is a stray read and its abundance is not meaningful. The V call is TRBV25-1, the J call TRBJ2-3, with D maybe TRBD2 (5 bases). The CDR3 totals 16 residues. Germline CDR1 is MGHDK and CDR2 is SYGVNS. The ends were cut back, 0 bases at V and 0 bases at J, with 10 bases in the middle. CDR3 nucleotides: TGTGCCAGCAGTGAATATGCGGGCAGAAGCACAGATACGCAGTATTTT. Amino acids: CASSEYAGRSTDTQYF.

This clonotype appeared many times. The library was built for alpha chains, so this beta chain is an off-target read and its size means little. The V and J genes are TRBV28 and TRBJ2-5, with D hard to call. The germline gives CDR1 MDHEN, CDR2 SYDVKM. The CDR3 is 11 amino acids. V lost 8 bases and J 2 bases, leaving 6 bases between the germline ends. The CDR3 region is CASGLQETQYF. CDR3 DNA: TGTGCCAGCGGCCTTCAAGAGACCCAGTACTTC. Combining the CDR3 with reference TRBV28 and TRBJ2-5 gives the whole variable domain DVKVTQSSRYLVKRTGEKVFLECVQDMDHENMFWYRQDPGLGLRLIYFSYDVKMKEKGDIPEGYSVSREKKERFSLILESASTNQTSMYLCASGLQETQYFGPGTRLLVL.

This clonotype was seen at least ten times. This beta chain turned up in a library designed for alpha chains; as an off-target read, its abundance says little. J is TRBJ2-7 and V is TRBV7-9; no reliable D call. CDR1 and CDR2 from the germline V gene are SEHNR and FQNEAQ (reference sequence). The V end was cut by 3 bases, the J end by 1 base, with 10 bases between. The CDR3 is 14 amino acids. The CDR3 loop is CASSLGSQSYEQYF. Here the CDR3 DNA reads TGTGCCAGCAGCTTGGGGTCCCAATCCTACGAGCAGTACTTC.

In this sample, this clonotype turned up many times. Found in a library prepared for alpha chains, this beta chain is an off-target read, and its abundance has little meaning. This rearrangement joins TRBV3-1 to TRBJ2-7; 7 bases map to TRBD1. The CDR3 is 13 residues long. The germline gives CDR1 LGHDT, CDR2 YNNKEL (reference sequence). Losses at the gene ends were 6 bases for V and 4 bases for J; bases not matched to a gene: 6. This chain's CDR3 is CASSPGGIYEQYF. The CDR3 nucleotides read TGTGCCAGCAGTCCAGGGGGAATTTACGAGCAGTACTTC.

This clonotype was detected ten times or more. This beta chain is an off-target read within a library intended for alpha chains, so its frequency means little. CDR3 in DNA: TGCGCCAGCAGCCTCGTCACGGGAGTCCCAGATACGCAGTATTTT. Its translation is CASSLVTGVPDTQYF. This chain joins TRBV5-1 and TRBJ2-3; possibly TRBD2 for D (6 bases). From germline, CDR1 is SGHRS and CDR2 YFSETQ. This CDR3 has 15 residues. The V and J ends lost 4 bases and 4 bases respectively, with 16 bases between them.

This clonotype was recorded many times. The library was built for alpha chains, so this beta chain is an off-target read and its size means little. This chain joins TRBV27 and TRBJ1-2, with D perhaps TRBD1 (5 bases). V was shortened by 7 bases and J by 6 bases, with 15 bases between the two germline ends. CDR1 is MNHEY and CDR2 is SMNVEV in the germline V gene (reference sequence). CDR3 size: 13 residues. CDR3 coding DNA: TGTGCCAGCAAAATCAGGGAGGCTGATGGCTACACCTTC. This gives the protein CASKIREADGYTF.

This clonotype was detected ten times or more. With the library built for alpha chains, this beta chain is off target and its frequency is not meaningful. This chain connects TRBV6-5 to TRBJ1-1, with TRBD1 identical over 11 bases. V dropped 7 bases and J dropped 6; count of bases not matched to a gene: 10. Germline V gives CDR1 MNHEY, CDR2 SVGAGI. The CDR3 length is 15 residues. CDR3 nucleotide sequence: TGTGCCAGCACGCCTCAACGGGGACAGGGGGCTGAAGCTTTCTTT. Protein: CASTPQRGQGAEAFF.

This clonotype came up many times. This beta chain represents an off-target read in a library built for alpha chains; its size is of limited meaning. V usage is TRBV12-3 or TRBV12-4 and J usage is TRBJ2-7; 11 positions match TRBD2. V was clipped by 6 bases and J by 6 bases; unmatched bases: 7. The CDR3 has 14 amino acids. CDR3: CASRGLAEDREQYF. In DNA, the CDR3 is TGTGCCAGCAGGGGACTAGCGGAAGACCGCGAGCAGTACTTC.

Many counts were recorded for this clonotype. This beta chain was picked up by a library intended for alpha chains and is off target, so its count carries little meaning. The J gene is TRBJ2-1, the V gene TRBV20-1; 10 bases fit TRBD2. The CDR3 is made up of 17 amino acids. The germline V gene has CDR1 DFQATT and CDR2 SNEGSKA (reference sequence). With 0 bases clipped from V and 0 bases from J, the junction kept 5 bases outside the gene matches. The CDR3 bases are TGCAGTGCTAGAGACGCTAGCGGGGGTAGCTCCTACAATGAGCAGTTCTTC. Translation: CSARDASGGSSYNEQFF.